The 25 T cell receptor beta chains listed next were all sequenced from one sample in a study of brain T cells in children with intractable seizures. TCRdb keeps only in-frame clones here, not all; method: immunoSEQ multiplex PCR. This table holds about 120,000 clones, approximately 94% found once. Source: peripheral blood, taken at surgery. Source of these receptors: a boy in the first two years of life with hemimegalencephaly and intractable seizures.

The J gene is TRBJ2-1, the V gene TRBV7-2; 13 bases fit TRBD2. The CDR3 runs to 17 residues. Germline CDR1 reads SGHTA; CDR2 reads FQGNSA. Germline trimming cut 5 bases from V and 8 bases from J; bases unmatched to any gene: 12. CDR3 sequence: CASSPRQGLAGPHEQFF. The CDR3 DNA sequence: TGTGCCAGCAGCCCCAGGCAGGGACTAGCGGGACCCCATGAGCAGTTCTTC.

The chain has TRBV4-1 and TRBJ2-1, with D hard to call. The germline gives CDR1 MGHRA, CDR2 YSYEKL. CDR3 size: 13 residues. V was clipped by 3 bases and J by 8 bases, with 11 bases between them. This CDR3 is CASSQVIIDEQFF. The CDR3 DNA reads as TGCGCCAGCAGCCAGGTCATTATAGATGAGCAGTTCTTC.

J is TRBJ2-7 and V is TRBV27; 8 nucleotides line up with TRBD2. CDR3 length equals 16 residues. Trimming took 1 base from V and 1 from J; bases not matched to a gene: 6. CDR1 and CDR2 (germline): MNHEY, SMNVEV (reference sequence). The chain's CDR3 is CASSLYGGVASYEQYF. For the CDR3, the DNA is TGTGCCAGCAGTTTATACGGGGGGGTAGCTTCCTACGAGCAGTACTTC.

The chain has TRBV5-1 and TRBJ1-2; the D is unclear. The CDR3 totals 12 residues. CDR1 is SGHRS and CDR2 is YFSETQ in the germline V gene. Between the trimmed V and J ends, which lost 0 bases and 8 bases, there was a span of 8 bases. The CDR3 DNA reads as TGCGCCAGCAGCTTGGATAGGGAGGGCTACACCTTC. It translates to CASSLDREGYTF.

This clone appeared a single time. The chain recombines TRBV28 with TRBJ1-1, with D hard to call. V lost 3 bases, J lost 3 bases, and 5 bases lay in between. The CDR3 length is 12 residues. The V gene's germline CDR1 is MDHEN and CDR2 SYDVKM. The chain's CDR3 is CASSFGDTEAFF. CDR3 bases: TGTGCCAGCAGTTTCGGGGACACTGAAGCTTTCTTT. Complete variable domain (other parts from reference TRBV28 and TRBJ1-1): DVKVTQSSRYLVKRTGEKVFLECVQDMDHENMFWYRQDPGLGLRLIYFSYDVKMKEKGDIPEGYSVSREKKERFSLILESASTNQTSMYLCASSFGDTEAFFGQGTRLTVV.

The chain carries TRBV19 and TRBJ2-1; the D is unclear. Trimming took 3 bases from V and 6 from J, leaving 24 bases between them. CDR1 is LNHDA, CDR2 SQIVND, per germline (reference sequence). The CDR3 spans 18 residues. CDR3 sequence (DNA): TGTGCCAGTAGTATTTTAGTCGGACGCGTACGGCGAAGCAATGAGCAGTTCTTC. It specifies CASSILVGRVRRSNEQFF.

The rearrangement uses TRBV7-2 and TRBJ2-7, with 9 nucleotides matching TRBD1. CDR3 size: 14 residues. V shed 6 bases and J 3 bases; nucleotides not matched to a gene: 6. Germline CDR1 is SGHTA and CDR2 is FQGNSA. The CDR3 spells CASSPGTGRYEQYF. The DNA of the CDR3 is TGTGCCAGCAGTCCCGGGACAGGGCGCTACGAGCAGTACTTC.

Here the CDR3 reads CSATGALSGNTIYF. The CDR3 region has the DNA TGCAGCGCTACAGGGGCCCTCTCTGGAAACACCATATATTTT. The chain is built from TRBV29-1 and TRBJ1-3; 7 positions match TRBD1. The V gene's germline CDR1 is SQVTM and CDR2 ANQGSEA. The CDR3 runs 14 residues. J lost 0 bases, V lost 7 bases, and 6 bases had no gene match.

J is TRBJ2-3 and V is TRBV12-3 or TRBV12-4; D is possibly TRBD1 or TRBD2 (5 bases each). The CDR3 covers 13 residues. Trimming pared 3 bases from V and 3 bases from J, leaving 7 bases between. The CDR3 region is CASSFWGTDTQYF. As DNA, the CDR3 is TGTGCCAGCAGTTTCTGGGGGACAGATACGCAGTATTTT.

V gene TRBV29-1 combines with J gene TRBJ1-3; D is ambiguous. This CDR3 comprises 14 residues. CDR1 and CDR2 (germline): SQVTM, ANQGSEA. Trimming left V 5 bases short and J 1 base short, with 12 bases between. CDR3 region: CSVKGRFSGNTIYF. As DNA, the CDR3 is TGCAGCGTTAAAGGGAGGTTTTCTGGAAACACCATATATTTT.

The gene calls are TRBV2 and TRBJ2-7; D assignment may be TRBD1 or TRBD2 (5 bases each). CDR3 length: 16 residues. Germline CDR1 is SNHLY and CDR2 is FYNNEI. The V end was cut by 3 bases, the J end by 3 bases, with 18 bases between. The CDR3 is CASSEGGQGDLYEQYF. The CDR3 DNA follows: TGTGCCAGCAGTGAGGGCGGGCAGGGTGACCTCTACGAGCAGTACTTC. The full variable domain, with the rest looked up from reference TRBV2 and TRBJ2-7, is EPEVTQTPSHQVTQMGQEVILRCVPISNHLYFYWYRQILGQKVEFLVSFYNNEISEKSEIFDDQFSVERPDGSNFTLKIRSTKLEDSAMYFCASSEGGQGDLYEQYFGPGTRLTVT.

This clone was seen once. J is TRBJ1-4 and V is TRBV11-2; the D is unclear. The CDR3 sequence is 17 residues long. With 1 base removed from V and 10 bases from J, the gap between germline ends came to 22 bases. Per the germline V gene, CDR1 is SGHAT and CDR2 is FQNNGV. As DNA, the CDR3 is TGTGCCAGCAGCTTAGTGCCCCTTGCCCCCGGGATGGGAAAACTGTTTTTT. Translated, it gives CASSLVPLAPGMGKLFF.

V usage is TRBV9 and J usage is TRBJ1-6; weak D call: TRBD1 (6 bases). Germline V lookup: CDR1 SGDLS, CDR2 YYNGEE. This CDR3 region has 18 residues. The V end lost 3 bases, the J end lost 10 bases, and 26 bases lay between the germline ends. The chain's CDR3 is CASSEGDRWGPRLSPLHF. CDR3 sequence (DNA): TGTGCCAGCAGCGAGGGGGATAGGTGGGGTCCACGGCTCTCACCCCTCCACTTT. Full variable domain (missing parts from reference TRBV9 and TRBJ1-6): DSGVTQTPKHLITATGQRVTLRCSPRSGDLSVYWYQQSLDQGLQFLIQYYNGEERAKGNILERFSAQQFPDLHSELNLSSLELGDSALYFCASSEGDRWGPRLSPLHFGNGTRLTVT.

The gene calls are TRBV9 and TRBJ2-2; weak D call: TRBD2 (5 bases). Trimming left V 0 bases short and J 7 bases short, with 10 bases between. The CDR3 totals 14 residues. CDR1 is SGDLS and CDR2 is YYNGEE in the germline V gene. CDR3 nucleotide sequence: TGTGCCAGCAGCGTAGGGCTAGAGGGCGGGGAGCTGTTTTTT. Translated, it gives CASSVGLEGGELFF. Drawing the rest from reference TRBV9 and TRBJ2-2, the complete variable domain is DSGVTQTPKHLITATGQRVTLRCSPRSGDLSVYWYQQSLDQGLQFLIQYYNGEERAKGNILERFSAQQFPDLHSELNLSSLELGDSALYFCASSVGLEGGELFFGEGSRLTVL.

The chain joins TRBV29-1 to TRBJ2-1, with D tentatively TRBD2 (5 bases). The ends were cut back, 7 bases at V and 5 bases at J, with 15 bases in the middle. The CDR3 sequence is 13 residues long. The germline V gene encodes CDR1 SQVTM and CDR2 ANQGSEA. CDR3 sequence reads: CSADFPSDNEQFF. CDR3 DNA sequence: TGCAGCGCGGACTTTCCAAGCGACAATGAGCAGTTCTTC.

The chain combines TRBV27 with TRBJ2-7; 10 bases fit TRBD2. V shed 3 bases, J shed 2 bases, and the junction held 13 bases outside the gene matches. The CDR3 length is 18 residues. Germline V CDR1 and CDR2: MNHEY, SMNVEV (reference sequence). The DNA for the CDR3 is TGTGCCAGCAGTTTCGTGGCTAGCGGGAGATATAGGGCCTACGAGCAGTACTTC. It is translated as CASSFVASGRYRAYEQYF.

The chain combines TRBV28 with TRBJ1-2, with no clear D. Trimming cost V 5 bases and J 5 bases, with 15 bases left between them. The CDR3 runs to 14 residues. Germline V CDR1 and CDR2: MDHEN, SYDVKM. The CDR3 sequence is CASSRKGRGYGYTF. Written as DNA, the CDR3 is TGTGCCAGCAGTCGCAAAGGCCGGGGTTATGGCTACACCTTC.

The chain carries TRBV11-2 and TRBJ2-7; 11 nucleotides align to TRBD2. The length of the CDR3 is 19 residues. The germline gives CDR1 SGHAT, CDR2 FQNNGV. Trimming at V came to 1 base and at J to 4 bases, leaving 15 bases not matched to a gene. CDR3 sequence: CASSLGSLAGVPIGYEQYF. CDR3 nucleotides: TGTGCCAGCAGCTTAGGTTCACTAGCGGGAGTCCCTATTGGGTACGAGCAGTACTTC.

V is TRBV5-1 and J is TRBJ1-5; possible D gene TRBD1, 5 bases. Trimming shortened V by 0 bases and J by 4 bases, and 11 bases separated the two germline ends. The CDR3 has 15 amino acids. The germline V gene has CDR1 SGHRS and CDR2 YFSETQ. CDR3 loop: CASSLGFGQNQPQHF. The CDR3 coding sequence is TGCGCCAGCAGCTTGGGATTCGGACAAAATCAGCCCCAGCATTTT.

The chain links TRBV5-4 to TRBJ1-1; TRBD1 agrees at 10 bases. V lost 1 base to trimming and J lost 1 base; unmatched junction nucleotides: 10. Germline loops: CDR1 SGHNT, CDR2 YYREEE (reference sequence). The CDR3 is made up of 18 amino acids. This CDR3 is CASSLLGWGQGKNTEAFF. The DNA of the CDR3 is TGTGCCAGCAGCTTGTTGGGATGGGGACAGGGGAAGAACACTGAAGCTTTCTTT.

The CDR3 sequence: CASSLTGTGNQPQHF. In DNA form, the CDR3 reads TGTGCCAGTAGTCTGACTGGTACAGGCAATCAGCCCCAGCATTTT. J is TRBJ1-5 and V is TRBV19; no clear D gene. CDR3 length equals 15 residues. Trimming took off 5 bases at V and 2 bases at J, with 13 bases between the two ends. CDR1 and CDR2 (germline): LNHDA, SQIVND (reference sequence).

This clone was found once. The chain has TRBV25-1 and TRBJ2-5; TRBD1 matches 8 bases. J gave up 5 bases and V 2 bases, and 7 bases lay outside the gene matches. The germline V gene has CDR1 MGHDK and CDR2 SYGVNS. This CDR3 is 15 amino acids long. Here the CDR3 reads CASSEQQGDVETQYF. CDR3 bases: TGTGCCAGCAGTGAACAACAGGGGGATGTGGAGACCCAGTACTTC.

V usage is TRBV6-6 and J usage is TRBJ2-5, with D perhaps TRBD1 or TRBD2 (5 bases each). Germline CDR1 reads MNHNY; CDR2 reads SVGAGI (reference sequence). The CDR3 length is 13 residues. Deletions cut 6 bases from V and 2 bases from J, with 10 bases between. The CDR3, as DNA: TGTGCCAGCAGACGGGACGGGCAAGAGACCCAGTACTTC. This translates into CASRRDGQETQYF.

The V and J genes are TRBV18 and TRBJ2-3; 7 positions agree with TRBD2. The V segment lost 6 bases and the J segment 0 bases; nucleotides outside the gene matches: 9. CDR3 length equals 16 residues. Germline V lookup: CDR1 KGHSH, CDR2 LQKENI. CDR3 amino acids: CASSWLAATSTDTQYF. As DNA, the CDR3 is TGTGCCAGCTCGTGGCTAGCGGCCACTAGCACAGATACGCAGTATTTT.

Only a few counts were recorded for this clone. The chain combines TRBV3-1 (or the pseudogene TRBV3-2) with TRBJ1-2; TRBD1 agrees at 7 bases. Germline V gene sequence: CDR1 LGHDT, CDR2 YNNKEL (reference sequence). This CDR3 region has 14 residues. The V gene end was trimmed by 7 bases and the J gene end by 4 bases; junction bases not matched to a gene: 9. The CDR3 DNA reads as TGTGCCAGCACCAGCTGGGGACAGACCTATGGCTACACCTTC. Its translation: CASTSWGQTYGYTF.